This TCR beta chain was sequenced during a study of shared clonotypes between healthy human individuals. Study-level information: The cohort comprised a couple of women and a few men. Their ages spanned 18 to 49 years. Each donor had three CD4 naive, three CD4 memory, two CD8 naive and one CD8 memory plate.

Assay: immunoSEQ multiplex PCR; the TCRdb copy retains only in-frame clones and omits some. The sample carries some 980,000 clones, approximately 80% recorded once. Whole-study results and caveats: Compared with memory subsets, naive subsets generally had larger estimated richness.

Turning to this clone: Its antigen remains unidentified.

This CDR3 spans 14 amino acids. Losses at the gene ends were 5 bases for V and 3 bases for J; bases not matched to a gene: 4. Germline loops: CDR1 KGHSH, CDR2 LQKENI. The chain uses TRBV18 and TRBJ2-7; 10 bases fit TRBD1. The sequenced material came from memory CD4+ T cells sorted from blood. Subset in this sample: CD45RA-negative fraction. The source of this sequence is a man younger than 35 in good health. The CDR3 bases are TGTGCCAGCTCAGGGACAGGGGTCTTCTACGAGCAGTACTTC. Residues: CASSGTGVFYEQYF.